This record covers a single T cell receptor beta chain. This sample is part of a study of blood T cell repertoires in COVID-19. This table comes from immunoSEQ multiplex PCR, and its TCRdb copy is limited to in-frame clones, with some not included. The data contain 250,000 or so clones, 91% of them singletons. Shortly before study entry, within 2 weeks, exposed participants had met a COVID-19 case. CDR1 KGHSH and CDR2 LQKENI come from the germline V gene. V was pared by 2 bases and J by 3 bases, with 13 bases between. This CDR3 has 16 residues. This sequence originates from a man between 40 and 49 years old who had been exposed to COVID-19. The sequenced sample was PBMCs or T cells enriched from blood (not recorded which). The chain employs TRBV18 and TRBJ1-4; weak D call: TRBD1 (6 bases). CDR3 protein: CASSPIQGEANEKLFF. DNA for the CDR3: TGTGCCAGCTCACCAATACAGGGTGAAGCTAATGAAAAACTGTTTTTT.